A single T cell receptor (beta chain) is shown here with its context. This CDR3 region has 13 residues. CDR1 is SSHAT and CDR2 is FNYEAQ in the germline V gene (reference sequence). V gave up 3 bases and J gave up 2 bases, with 7 bases separating them. The authors loaded roughly 180 ng DNA, roughly 33,000 T cell genomes, into sorted-subset replicate PCRs. Sequenced by immunoSEQ multiplex PCR; TCRdb stores in-frame clones only, minus some. The data hold a few million clones, with 85% to 95% observed a single time. This sample is drawn from a study of shared clonotypes between healthy human individuals. Participating donors were healthy, HIV-negative adults free of recent acute infections or vaccinations. A CD45RA+ naive subset and a CD45RA-negative memory subset were split from CD4+ cells.

The sample was naive CD4+ T cells from PBMCs. Subset given: CD45RA+ positively selected. The rearrangement joins TRBV7-7 to TRBJ1-1; D is undetermined. This receptor was obtained from a man aged 18 to 29 in good health. Some clones in this sample may be carry-over from other donors' samples. As DNA, the CDR3 is TGTGCCAGCAGCTTCGACTTTAACACTGAAGCTTTCTTT. Its translation is CASSFDFNTEAFF.